The 14 T cell receptor beta chains listed next were all sequenced from one sample in a study of shared clonotypes between healthy human individuals. It was CD45RO-negative cells, positively selected for CCR7, that made up naive CD8 cells, with terminally differentiated effector memory CD45RA+ cells excluded. Here immunoSEQ multiplex PCR was the method, and the copy in TCRdb shows in-frame clones only, minus some. The table lists about 2 million clones, about 95% of them singletons. The specimen sequenced was naive CD8+ T cells sorted from blood. The origin of the receptors is a man aged 18-30 years in good health.

The chain has TRBV6-5 and TRBJ2-7; possible D gene TRBD1, 6 bases. The V gene lost 2 bases and the J gene lost 3 bases, with 11 bases spanning the gap. The CDR3 loop spans 14 amino acids. Germline V gene data show CDR1 as MNHEY and CDR2 as SVGAGI. CDR3 sequence (DNA): TGTGCCAGCAGTTACGGGGGCAGCAACTACGAGCAGTACTTC. Amino acids: CASSYGGSNYEQYF.

The chain has TRBV11-2 and TRBJ1-2, with TRBD1 identical over 7 bases. Germline CDR1 reads SGHAT; CDR2 reads FQNNGV. V shed 1 base, J shed 4 bases, and the junction held 9 bases outside the gene matches. This CDR3 contains 16 residues. DNA of the CDR3: TGTGCCAGCAGCTTAGCTGGACAGGAGGTAGGCTATGGCTACACCTTC. It translates to CASSLAGQEVGYGYTF.

The chain employs TRBV5-1 and TRBJ1-2; D perhaps matches TRBD1 (5 bases). The germline gives CDR1 SGHRS, CDR2 YFSETQ. Between the trimmed V and J ends, which lost 0 bases and 6 bases, there was a span of 18 bases. This CDR3 is 16 amino acids long. CDR3 DNA sequence: TGCGCCAGCAGCTTGGCCGAACTCCAGGGAGGGAATGGCTACACCTTC. Translated: CASSLAELQGGNGYTF.

The chain employs TRBV27 and TRBJ2-7; D might be TRBD2 (6 bases). Germline V lookup: CDR1 MNHEY, CDR2 SMNVEV (reference sequence). This CDR3 region has 14 residues. The V gene lost 2 bases and the J gene lost 4 bases, with 12 bases spanning the gap. CDR3 sequence reads: CASSLRGLEYEQYF. Here the CDR3 DNA reads TGTGCCAGCAGTTTACGGGGACTGGAATACGAGCAGTACTTC.

A word on this clone: This sequence may be a read error, since a much larger clone differs from it by one base. Other DNA sequences within the sample encode an identical CDR3. The gene calls are TRBV7-8 and TRBJ2-7; no firm D call. The germline CDR1 and CDR2 sequences are SGHVS and FQNEAQ. This CDR3 contains 12 residues. V was shortened by 2 bases and J by 2 bases, with 4 bases between the two germline ends. CDR3 residues: CASSLRAYEQYF. In nucleotides, the CDR3 is TGTGCCAGCAGCTTACGGGCCTACGAGCAGTACTTC.

V is TRBV2 and J is TRBJ1-6; D ambiguous. The CDR3 extends over 12 amino acids. In germline, CDR1 is SNHLY, CDR2 FYNNEI. The ends were cut back, 8 bases at V and 8 bases at J, with 10 bases in the middle. Here the CDR3 DNA reads TGTGCCAGCGGTAGGGCGGATTCACCCCTCCACTTT. Its protein is CASGRADSPLHF. Full variable domain (missing parts from reference TRBV2 and TRBJ1-6): EPEVTQTPSHQVTQMGQEVILRCVPISNHLYFYWYRQILGQKVEFLVSFYNNEISEKSEIFDDQFSVERPDGSNFTLKIRSTKLEDSAMYFCASGRADSPLHFGNGTRLTVT.

This clone was counted a single time. The rearrangement joins TRBV10-1 to TRBJ2-3; unclear D gene. In germline, CDR1 is WNHNN, CDR2 SYGVQD (reference sequence). Deletions cut 3 bases from V and 2 bases from J, with 0 bases between. The CDR3 extends over 11 amino acids. CDR3 sequence reads: CASSDTDTQYF. CDR3 DNA: TGCGCCAGCAGTGACACAGATACGCAGTATTTT.

The chain joins TRBV18 to TRBJ2-5; tentatively, D is TRBD1 (6 bases). Deletions cut 4 bases from V and 5 bases from J, with 17 bases between. CDR3 length: 15 residues. CDR1 and CDR2 (germline): KGHSH, LQKENI. The CDR3 region has the DNA TGTGCCAGCTCACTTCTCCTAGGACAGCCCGAGACCCAGTACTTC. This sequence encodes CASSLLLGQPETQYF. The full variable domain, in which reference TRBV18 and TRBJ2-5 provide the parts outside the CDR3, is NAGVMQNPRHLVRRRGQEARLRCSPMKGHSHVYWYRQLPEEGLKFMVYLQKENIIDESGMPKERFSAEFPKEGPSILRIQQVVRGDSAAYFCASSLLLGQPETQYFGPGTRLLVL.

This rearrangement joins TRBV7-9 to TRBJ2-5; 10 positions agree with TRBD1. The germline CDR1 and CDR2 sequences are SEHNR and FQNEAQ (reference sequence). This CDR3 spans 15 amino acids. The J segment lost 2 bases and the V segment lost 4 bases, leaving 4 bases of the junction unmatched. CDR3 nucleotides: TGTGCCAGCAGCTGGGGGACAGGGGAGCAAGAGACCCAGTACTTC. Translating gives CASSWGTGEQETQYF.

The chain joins TRBV28 to TRBJ1-2, with D possibly TRBD1 on 5 matching bases. V was shortened by 4 bases and J by 8 bases, with 14 bases between the two germline ends. The CDR3 spans 13 residues. Germline CDR1 is MDHEN and CDR2 is SYDVKM. The CDR3 nucleotides read TGTGCCAGCAGTTCCCCGGACACCCTGGGCTACACCTTC. Translated, it gives CASSSPDTLGYTF.

A word on this clone: This CDR3 is also generated by other DNA sequences in the sample. As DNA, the CDR3 is TGTGCCAGCAGCGTAGCGGCTAGCGGGACAGATACGCAGTATTTT. Protein: CASSVAASGTDTQYF. The chain couples TRBV9 to TRBJ2-3; TRBD2 agrees at 8 bases. Per the germline V gene, CDR1 is SGDLS and CDR2 is YYNGEE. CDR3 length equals 15 residues. V trimming: 0 bases; J trimming: 3 bases; junction bases outside the gene matches: 3.

Regarding this clone: In the same sample, other DNA sequences code for this CDR3. The V call is TRBV27, the J call TRBJ2-5; 9 bases match TRBD1. Looked up from germline, CDR1 is MNHEY and CDR2 is SMNVEV (reference sequence). The V and J ends lost 2 bases and 2 bases, in that order; junction bases with no gene match: 3. The CDR3 sequence is 15 residues long. The CDR3, as DNA: TGTGCCAGCAGTTTAGGGACAGGGTTGCAAGAGACCCAGTACTTC. This sequence encodes CASSLGTGLQETQYF.

The chain couples TRBV12-5 to TRBJ2-7, with 8 bases fitting TRBD2. With 7 bases clipped from V and 2 bases from J, the junction kept 7 bases outside the gene matches. Germline assignment: CDR1 LGHNT and CDR2 FRNRAP. The CDR3 extends over 14 amino acids. The CDR3 here is CASVYDSGTYEQYF. The CDR3 DNA follows: TGTGCTAGTGTTTACGATAGCGGGACCTACGAGCAGTACTTC.

V gene TRBV6-5 combines with J gene TRBJ1-1; D ambiguous. CDR3 length: 13 amino acids. Germline V gives CDR1 MNHEY, CDR2 SVGAGI. V was clipped by 2 bases and J by 3 bases, with 7 bases between them. CDR3 loop: CASSYTADTEAFF. In DNA form, the CDR3 reads TGTGCCAGCAGTTACACGGCAGACACTGAAGCTTTCTTT.